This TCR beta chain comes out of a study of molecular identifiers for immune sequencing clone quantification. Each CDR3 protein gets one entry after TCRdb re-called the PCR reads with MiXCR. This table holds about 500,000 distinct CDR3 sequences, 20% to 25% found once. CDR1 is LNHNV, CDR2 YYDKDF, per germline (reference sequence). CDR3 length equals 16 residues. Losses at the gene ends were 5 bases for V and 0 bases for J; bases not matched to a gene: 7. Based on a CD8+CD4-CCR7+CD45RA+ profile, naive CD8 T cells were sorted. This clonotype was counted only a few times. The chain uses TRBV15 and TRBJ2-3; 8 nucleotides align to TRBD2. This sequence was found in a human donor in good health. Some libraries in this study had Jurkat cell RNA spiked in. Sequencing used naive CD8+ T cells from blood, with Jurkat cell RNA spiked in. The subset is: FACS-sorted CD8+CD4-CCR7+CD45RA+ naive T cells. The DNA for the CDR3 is TGTGCCACCAGCTACCACGGCGGGGGGAGCACAGATACGCAGTATTTT. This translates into CATSYHGGGSTDTQYF.